This T cell receptor (beta chain) was sequenced for a study of T cell clonotyping in hematopoietic cell transplantation. Overall study context: Pretransplant recipient samples were taken after cytoreduction. General study points: Cells were unsorted, so CD4 and CD8 contributions were not separated. After transplant, recipient diversity fell while pathologically expanded clonotypes grew through day 180.

Time point meaning: recipient sample about 28 days before transplant, after cytoreduction. Recipients were bled about 28 days pretransplant and at posttransplant days 30, 100, 180. The protocol was immunoSEQ multiplex PCR, while the TCRdb copy is restricted to in-frame clones and leaves out a portion. The sample shows fewer than 100,000 clones, approximately 95% of them seen only once. Deletions cut 5 bases from V and 3 bases from J, with 17 bases between. The V gene's germline CDR1 is MNHEY and CDR2 SMNVEV (reference sequence). This CDR3 is 16 amino acids long. Details on this clone: Its antigen is unidentified.

The V gene is TRBV27, the J gene TRBJ2-4; maybe TRBD1 (7 bases). This receptor was identified in a woman aged 45-65 years with acute myeloid leukemia. Some clones in this sample may be carry-over from other donors' samples. The source material was peripheral blood mononuclear cells, sampled before stem cell transplant. CDR3 amino acids: CASSGRGTAYKNIQYF. In nucleotides, the CDR3 is TGTGCCAGCAGTGGCCGCGGGACAGCCTACAAAAACATTCAGTACTTC.